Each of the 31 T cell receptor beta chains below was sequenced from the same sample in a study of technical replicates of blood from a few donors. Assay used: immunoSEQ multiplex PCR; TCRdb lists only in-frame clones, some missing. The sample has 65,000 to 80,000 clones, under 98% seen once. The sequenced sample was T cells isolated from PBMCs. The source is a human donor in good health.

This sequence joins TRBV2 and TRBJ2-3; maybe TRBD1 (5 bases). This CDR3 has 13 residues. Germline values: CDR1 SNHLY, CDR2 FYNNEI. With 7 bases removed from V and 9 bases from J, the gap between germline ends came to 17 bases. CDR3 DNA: TGTGCCAGCACCGAAACAAGGCAGGGAACGCAGTATTTT. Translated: CASTETRQGTQYF.

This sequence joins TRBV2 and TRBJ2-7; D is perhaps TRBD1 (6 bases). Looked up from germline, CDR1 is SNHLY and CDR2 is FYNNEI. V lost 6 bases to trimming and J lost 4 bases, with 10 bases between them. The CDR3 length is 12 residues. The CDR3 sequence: CASRSDSYEQYF. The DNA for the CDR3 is TGTGCCAGCAGATCGGACAGTTACGAGCAGTACTTC.

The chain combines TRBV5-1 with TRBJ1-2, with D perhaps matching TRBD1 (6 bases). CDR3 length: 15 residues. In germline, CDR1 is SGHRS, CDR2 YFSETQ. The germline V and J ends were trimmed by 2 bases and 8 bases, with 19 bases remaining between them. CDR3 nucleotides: TGCGCCAGCAGCTTAGGGGGTGAGGGGGTCTACGGCTACACCTTC. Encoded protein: CASSLGGEGVYGYTF.

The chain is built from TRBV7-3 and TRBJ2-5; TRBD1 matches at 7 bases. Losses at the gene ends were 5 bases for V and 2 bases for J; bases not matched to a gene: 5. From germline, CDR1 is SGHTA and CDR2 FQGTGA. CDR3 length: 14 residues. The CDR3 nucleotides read TGTGCCAGCAGCCTAGGGGGCAAGCAAGAGACCCAGTACTTC. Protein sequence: CASSLGGKQETQYF.

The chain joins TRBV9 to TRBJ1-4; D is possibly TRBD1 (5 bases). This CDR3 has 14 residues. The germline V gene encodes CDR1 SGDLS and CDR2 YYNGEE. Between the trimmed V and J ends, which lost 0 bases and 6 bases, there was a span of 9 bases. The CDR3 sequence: CASSVAGGDEKLFF. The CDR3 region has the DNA TGTGCCAGCAGCGTAGCTGGAGGGGATGAAAAACTGTTTTTT.

The CDR3 DNA reads as TGCAGCGTGGCGGGAGGGCCACCTGAGCAGTTCTTC. Translation: CSVAGGPPEQFF. The chain is built from TRBV29-1 and TRBJ2-1; 9 positions agree with TRBD2. Germline CDR1 is SQVTM and CDR2 is ANQGSEA. V lost 6 bases and J lost 9; bases outside the gene matches: 6. CDR3 length equals 12 residues.

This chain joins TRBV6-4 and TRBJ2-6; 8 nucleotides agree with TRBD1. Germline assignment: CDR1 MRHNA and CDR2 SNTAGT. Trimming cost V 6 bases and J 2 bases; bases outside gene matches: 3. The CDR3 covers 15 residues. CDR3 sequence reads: CASSGQGTGANVLTF. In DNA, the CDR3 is TGTGCCAGCAGCGGACAGGGCACTGGGGCCAACGTCCTGACTTTC.

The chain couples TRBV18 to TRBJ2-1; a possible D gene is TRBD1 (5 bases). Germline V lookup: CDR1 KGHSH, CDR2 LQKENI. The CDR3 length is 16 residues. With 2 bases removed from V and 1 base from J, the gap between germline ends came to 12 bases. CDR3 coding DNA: TGTGCCAGCTCACCATCCAGGGTAACTTCCTACAATGAGCAGTTCTTC. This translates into CASSPSRVTSYNEQFF.

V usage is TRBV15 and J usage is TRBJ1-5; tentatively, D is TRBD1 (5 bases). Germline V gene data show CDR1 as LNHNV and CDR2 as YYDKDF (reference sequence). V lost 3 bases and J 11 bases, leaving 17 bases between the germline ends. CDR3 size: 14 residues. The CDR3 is CATSSDSEKGAQHF. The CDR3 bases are TGTGCCACCAGCAGCGATAGTGAAAAAGGGGCCCAGCATTTT.

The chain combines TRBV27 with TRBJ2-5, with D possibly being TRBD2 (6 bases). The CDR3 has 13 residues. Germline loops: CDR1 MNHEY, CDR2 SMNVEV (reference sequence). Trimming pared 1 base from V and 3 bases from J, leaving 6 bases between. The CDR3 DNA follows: TGTGCCAGCAGTTTATGGGGGGAAGAGACCCAGTACTTC. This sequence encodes CASSLWGEETQYF.

CDR3 in DNA: TGTGCCAGCAGTGGACAGGGGGCCAATGGCTACACCTTC. This codes for CASSGQGANGYTF. This chain uses TRBV28 with TRBJ1-2, with 11 positions matching TRBD1. This CDR3 has 13 amino acids. Trimming at V came to 5 bases and at J to 6 bases, leaving 2 bases not matched to a gene. Germline assignment: CDR1 MDHEN and CDR2 SYDVKM.

The CDR3 loop reads CASDAGTGGYEQYF. Written as DNA, the CDR3 is TGTGCCAGCGACGCCGGGACAGGGGGCTACGAGCAGTACTTC. The chain has TRBV2 and TRBJ2-7; 11 positions agree with TRBD1. J was trimmed by 3 bases and V by 8 bases; bases with no gene match: 6. Germline V CDR1 and CDR2: SNHLY, FYNNEI. The CDR3 sequence is 14 residues long.

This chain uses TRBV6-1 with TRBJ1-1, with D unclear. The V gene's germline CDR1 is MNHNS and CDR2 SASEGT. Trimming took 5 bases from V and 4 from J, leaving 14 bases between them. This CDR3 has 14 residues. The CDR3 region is CASSLATESTEAFF. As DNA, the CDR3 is TGTGCCAGCAGTCTAGCCACGGAAAGCACTGAAGCTTTCTTT.

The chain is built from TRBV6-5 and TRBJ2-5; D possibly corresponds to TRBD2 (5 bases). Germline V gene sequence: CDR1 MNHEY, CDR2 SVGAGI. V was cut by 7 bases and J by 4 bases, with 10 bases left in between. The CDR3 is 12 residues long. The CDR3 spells CASTAGPETQYF. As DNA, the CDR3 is TGTGCCAGCACTGCGGGCCCAGAGACCCAGTACTTC.

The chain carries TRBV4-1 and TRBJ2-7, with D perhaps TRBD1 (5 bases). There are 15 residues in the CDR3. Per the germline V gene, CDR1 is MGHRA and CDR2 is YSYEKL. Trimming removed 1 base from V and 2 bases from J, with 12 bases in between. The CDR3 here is CASSQVGQGTYEQYF. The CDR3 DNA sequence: TGCGCCAGCAGCCAAGTTGGGCAGGGAACCTACGAGCAGTACTTC.

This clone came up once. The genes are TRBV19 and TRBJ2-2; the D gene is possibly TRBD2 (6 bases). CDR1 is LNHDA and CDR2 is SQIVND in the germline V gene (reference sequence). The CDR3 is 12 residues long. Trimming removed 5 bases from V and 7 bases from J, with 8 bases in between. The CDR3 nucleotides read TGTGCCAGTAGTTCGGGGGTCGGGGAGCTGTTTTTT. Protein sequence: CASSSGVGELFF.

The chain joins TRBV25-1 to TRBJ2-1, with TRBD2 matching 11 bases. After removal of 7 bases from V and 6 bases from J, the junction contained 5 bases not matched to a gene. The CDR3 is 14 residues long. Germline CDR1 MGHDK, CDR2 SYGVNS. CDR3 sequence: CASMGLAAVNEQFF. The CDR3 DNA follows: TGTGCCAGCATGGGACTAGCGGCCGTCAATGAGCAGTTCTTC.

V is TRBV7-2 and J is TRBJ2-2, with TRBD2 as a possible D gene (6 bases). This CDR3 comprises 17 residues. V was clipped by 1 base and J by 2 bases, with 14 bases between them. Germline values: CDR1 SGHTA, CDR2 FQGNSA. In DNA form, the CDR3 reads TGTGCCAGCAGCTTAGGGCTAGCGTGGTCTAACACCGGGGAGCTGTTTTTT. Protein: CASSLGLAWSNTGELFF.

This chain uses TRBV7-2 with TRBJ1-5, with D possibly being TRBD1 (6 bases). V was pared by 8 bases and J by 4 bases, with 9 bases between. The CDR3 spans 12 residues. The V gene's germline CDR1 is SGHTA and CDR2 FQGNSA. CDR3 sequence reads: CASGTGNQPQHF. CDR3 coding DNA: TGTGCCAGCGGCACAGGGAATCAGCCCCAGCATTTT. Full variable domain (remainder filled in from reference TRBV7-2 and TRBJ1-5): GAGVSQSPSNKVTEKGKDVELRCDPISGHTALYWYRQSLGQGLEFLIYFQGNSAPDKSGLPSDRFSAERTGGSVSTLTIQRTQQEDSAVYLCASGTGNQPQHFGDGTRLSIL.

Here the CDR3 reads CASSLGASGKETQYF. In DNA, the CDR3 is TGCGCCAGCAGCTTGGGGGCTAGCGGGAAAGAGACCCAGTACTTC. The chain is built from TRBV5-1 and TRBJ2-5, with 9 bases aligning to TRBD2. The CDR3 sequence is 15 residues long. Germline CDR1 and CDR2: SGHRS and YFSETQ. With 0 bases clipped from V and 3 bases from J, the junction kept 3 bases outside the gene matches. Based on the CDR3 plus reference TRBV5-1 and TRBJ2-5, the full variable domain is KAGVTQTPRYLIKTRGQQVTLSCSPISGHRSVSWYQQTPGQGLQFLFEYFSETQRNKGNFPGRFSGRQFSNSRSEMNVSTLELGDSALYLCASSLGASGKETQYFGPGTRLLVL.

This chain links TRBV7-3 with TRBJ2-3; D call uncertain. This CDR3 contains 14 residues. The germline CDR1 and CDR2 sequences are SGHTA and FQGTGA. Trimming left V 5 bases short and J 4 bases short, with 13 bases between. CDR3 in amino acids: CASSHSIRADTQYF. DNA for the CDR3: TGTGCCAGCAGCCACAGTATACGAGCAGATACGCAGTATTTT. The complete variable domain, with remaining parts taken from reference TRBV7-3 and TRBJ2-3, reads GAGVSQTPSNKVTEKGKYVELRCDPISGHTALYWYRQSLGQGPEFLIYFQGTGAADDSGLPNDRFFAVRPEGSVSTLKIQRTERGDSAVYLCASSHSIRADTQYFGPGTRLTVL.

CDR3 region: CASKQGPGQPQHF. The CDR3, as DNA: TGTGCCAGTAAGCAGGGCCCGGGTCAGCCCCAGCATTTT. The chain recombines TRBV19 with TRBJ1-5; perhaps TRBD1 as D (5 bases). The CDR3 is 13 residues long. The germline V gene has CDR1 LNHDA and CDR2 SQIVND (reference sequence). The V gene lost 7 bases and the J gene lost 6 bases, with 13 bases spanning the gap.

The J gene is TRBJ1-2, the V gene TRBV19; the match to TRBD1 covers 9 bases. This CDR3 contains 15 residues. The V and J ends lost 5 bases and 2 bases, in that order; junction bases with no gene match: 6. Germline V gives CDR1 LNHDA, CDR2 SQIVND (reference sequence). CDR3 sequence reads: CASSLRTGVNYGYTF. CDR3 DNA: TGTGCCAGTAGTCTCCGGACAGGGGTAAACTATGGCTACACCTTC.

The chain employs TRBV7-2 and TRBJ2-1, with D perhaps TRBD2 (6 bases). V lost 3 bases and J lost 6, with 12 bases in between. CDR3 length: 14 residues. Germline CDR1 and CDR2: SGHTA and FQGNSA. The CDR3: CASSFGGNLNEQFF. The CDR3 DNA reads TGTGCCAGCAGCTTCGGGGGAAACCTCAATGAGCAGTTCTTC.

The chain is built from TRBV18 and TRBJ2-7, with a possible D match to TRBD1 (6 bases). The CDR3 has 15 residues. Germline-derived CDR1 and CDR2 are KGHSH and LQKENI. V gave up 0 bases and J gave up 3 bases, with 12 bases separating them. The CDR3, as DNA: TGTGCCAGCTCACCACCAAGGACAGCCTACTACGAGCAGTACTTC. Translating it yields CASSPPRTAYYEQYF.

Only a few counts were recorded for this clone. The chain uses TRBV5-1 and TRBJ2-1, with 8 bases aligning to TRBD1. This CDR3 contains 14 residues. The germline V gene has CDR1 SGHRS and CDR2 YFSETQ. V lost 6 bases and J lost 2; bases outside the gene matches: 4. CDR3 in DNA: TGCGCCAGCACCCGACAGGGGACCTACAATGAGCAGTTCTTC. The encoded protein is CASTRQGTYNEQFF.

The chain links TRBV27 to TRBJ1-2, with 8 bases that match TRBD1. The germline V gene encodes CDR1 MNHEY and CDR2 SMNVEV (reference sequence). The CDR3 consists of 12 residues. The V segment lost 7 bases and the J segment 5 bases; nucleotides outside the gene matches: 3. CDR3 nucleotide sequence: TGTGCCAGCACGGGACAGGCTTATGGCTACACCTTC. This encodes CASTGQAYGYTF.

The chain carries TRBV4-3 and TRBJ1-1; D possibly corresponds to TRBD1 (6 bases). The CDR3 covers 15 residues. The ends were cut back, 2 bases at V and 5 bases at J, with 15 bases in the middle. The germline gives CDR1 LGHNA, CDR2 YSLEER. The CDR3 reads CASSQTQGIGTEAFF. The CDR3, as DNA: TGCGCCAGCAGCCAAACACAGGGAATTGGGACTGAAGCTTTCTTT.

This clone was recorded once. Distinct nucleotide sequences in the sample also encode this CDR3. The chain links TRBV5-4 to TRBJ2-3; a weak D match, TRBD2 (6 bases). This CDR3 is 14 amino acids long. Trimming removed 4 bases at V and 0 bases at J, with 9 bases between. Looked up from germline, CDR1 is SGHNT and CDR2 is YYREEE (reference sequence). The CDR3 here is CASSPGLSTDTQYF. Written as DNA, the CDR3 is TGTGCCAGCAGCCCTGGACTAAGCACAGATACGCAGTATTTT.

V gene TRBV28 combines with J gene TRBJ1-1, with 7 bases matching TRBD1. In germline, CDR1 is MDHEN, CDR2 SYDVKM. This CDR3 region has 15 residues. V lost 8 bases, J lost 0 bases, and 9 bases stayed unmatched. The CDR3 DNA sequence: TGTGCCAGCCCACCGGGACAGATCATGAACACTGAAGCTTTCTTT. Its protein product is CASPPGQIMNTEAFF.

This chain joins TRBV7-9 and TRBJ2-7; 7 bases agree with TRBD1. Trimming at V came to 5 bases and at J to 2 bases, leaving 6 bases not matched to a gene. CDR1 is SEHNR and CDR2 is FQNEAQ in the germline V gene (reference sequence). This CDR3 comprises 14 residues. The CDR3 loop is CASSPVDRAYEQYF. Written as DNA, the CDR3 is TGTGCCAGCAGCCCCGTCGACAGGGCCTACGAGCAGTACTTC.